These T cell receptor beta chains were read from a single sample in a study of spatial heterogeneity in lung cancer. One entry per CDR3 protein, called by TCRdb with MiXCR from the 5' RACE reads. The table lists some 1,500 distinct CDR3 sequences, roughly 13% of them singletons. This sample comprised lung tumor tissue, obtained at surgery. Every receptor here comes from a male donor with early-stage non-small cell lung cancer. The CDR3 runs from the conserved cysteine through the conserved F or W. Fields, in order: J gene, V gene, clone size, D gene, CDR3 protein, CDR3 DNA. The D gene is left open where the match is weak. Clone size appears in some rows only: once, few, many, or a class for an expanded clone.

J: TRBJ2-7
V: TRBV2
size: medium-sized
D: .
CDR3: CASSEKWVLSYEQYF
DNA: TGTGCCAGCAGTGAGAAATGGGTTTTGTCCTACGAGCAGTACTTC

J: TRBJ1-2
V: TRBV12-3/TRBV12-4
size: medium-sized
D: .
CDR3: CASSLGDGDYGYTF
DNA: TGTGCCAGCAGCTTAGGGGACGGGGACTATGGCTACACCTTC

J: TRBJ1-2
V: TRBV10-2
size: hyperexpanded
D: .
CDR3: CASSGGDRFSGYTF
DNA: TGCGCCAGCAGTGGTGGAGACCGCTTCTCTGGCTACACCTTC

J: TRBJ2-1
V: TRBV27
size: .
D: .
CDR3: CASSFYQGRSEQFF
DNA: TGTGCCAGCAGTTTTTATCAGGGCAGAAGTGAGCAGTTCTTC

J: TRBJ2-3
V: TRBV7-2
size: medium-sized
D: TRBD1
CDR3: CASRRTGGEDTQYF
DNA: TGTGCCAGCAGACGCACAGGGGGCGAAGATACGCAGTATTTT

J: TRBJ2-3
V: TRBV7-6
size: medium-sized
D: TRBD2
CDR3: CASSLEPTSGGPDTQYF
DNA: TGTGCCAGCAGCTTAGAACCCACTAGCGGGGGGCCAGATACGCAGTATTTT

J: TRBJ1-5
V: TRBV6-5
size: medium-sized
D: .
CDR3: CASRRTGSGGQPQHF
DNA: TGTGCCAGCAGACGAACAGGGAGCGGGGGTCAGCCCCAGCATTTT

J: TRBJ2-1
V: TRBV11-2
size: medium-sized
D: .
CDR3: CASSSGAREQFF
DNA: TGTGCCAGCTCATCGGGGGCAAGAGAGCAGTTCTTC

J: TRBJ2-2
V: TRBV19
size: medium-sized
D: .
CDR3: CASSSQSHTGELFF
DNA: TGTGCCAGTAGTAGCCAATCGCACACCGGGGAGCTGTTTTTT

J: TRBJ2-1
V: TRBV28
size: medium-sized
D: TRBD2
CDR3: CASYLLAGGTNEQFF
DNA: TGTGCCAGCTACTTACTAGCGGGGGGGACTAATGAGCAGTTCTTC

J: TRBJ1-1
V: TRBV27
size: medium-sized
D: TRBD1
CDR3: CASSPRRGGTEAFF
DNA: TGTGCCAGCAGTCCCCGCAGGGGGGGCACTGAAGCTTTCTTT

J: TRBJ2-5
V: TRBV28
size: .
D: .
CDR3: CASSPHQTQYF
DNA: TGTGCCAGCAGTCCCCACCAGACCCAGTACTTC

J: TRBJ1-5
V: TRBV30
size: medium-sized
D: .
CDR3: CAWSRTDPFLNQPQHF
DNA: TGTGCCTGGAGTCGGACCGACCCTTTTCTTAATCAGCCCCAGCATTTT

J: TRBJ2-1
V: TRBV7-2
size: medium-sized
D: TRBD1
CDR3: CASSLGQGIDEQFF
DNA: TGTGCCAGCAGCTTGGGACAGGGAATCGATGAGCAGTTCTTC

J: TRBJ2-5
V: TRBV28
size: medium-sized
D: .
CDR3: CASQLPSRETQYF
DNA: TGTGCCAGCCAGCTTCCCTCGCGGGAGACCCAGTACTTC

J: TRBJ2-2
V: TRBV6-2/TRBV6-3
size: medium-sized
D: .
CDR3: CASSYPRRLNTGELFF
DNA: TGTGCCAGCAGTTACCCTCGACGACTGAACACCGGGGAGCTGTTTTTT

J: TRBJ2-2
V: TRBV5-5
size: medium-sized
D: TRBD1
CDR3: CASSIRDRGPTGELFF
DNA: TGTGCCAGCAGCATCCGGGACAGGGGGCCGACCGGGGAGCTGTTTTTT

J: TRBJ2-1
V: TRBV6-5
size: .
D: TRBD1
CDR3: CASSARDSPTYNEQFF
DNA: TGTGCCAGCAGTGCCCGGGACAGTCCTACCTACAATGAGCAGTTCTTC

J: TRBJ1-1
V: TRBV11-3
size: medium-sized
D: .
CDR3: CASSLLGNTEAFF
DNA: TGTGCCAGCAGCTTACTGGGGAACACCGAAGCTTTCTTT

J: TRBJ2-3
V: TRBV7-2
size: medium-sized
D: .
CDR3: CASSLGSRTDTQYF
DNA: TGTGCCAGCAGCTTAGGGAGTCGGACAGATACGCAGTATTTT

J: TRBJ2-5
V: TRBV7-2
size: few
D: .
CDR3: CASSLYRAQETQYF
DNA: TGTGCCAGCAGCCTGTATAGGGCCCAAGAGACCCAGTACTTC

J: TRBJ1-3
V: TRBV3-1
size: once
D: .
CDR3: CASRGRNSENTIHF
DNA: TGTGCCAGCAGAGGGAGGAACTCTGAAAACACCATACATTTT

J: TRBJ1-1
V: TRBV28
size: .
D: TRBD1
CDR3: CVSSLGTGSSPEAFF
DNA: TGTGTCAGCAGCCTTGGGACAGGGTCTTCGCCTGAAGCTTTCTTT

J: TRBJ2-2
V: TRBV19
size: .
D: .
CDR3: CAVANANTGELFF
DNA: TGTGCCGTCGCGAATGCGAACACCGGGGAGCTGTTTTTT

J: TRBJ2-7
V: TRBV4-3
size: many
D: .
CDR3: CASSQGTLSYEQYF
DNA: TGCGCCAGCAGCCAAGGGACGCTTTCCTACGAGCAGTACTTC

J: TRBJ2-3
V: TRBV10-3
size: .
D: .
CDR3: CAISTATSTDTQYF
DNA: TGTGCCATCTCGACGGCGACTAGCACAGATACGCAGTATTTT

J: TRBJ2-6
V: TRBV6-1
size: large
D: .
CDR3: CASSRKGAEVSGANVLTF
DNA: TGTGCCAGCAGCCGAAAGGGAGCGGAGGTCTCTGGGGCCAACGTCCTGACTTTC

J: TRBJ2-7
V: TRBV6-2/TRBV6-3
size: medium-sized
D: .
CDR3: CASSLLDGSYEQYF
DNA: TGTGCCAGCAGTCTCCTTGACGGTTCCTACGAGCAGTACTTC

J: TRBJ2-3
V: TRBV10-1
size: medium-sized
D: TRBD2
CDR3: CASREGTRGTDTQYF
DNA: TGCGCCAGCCGTGAAGGGACTAGGGGCACAGATACGCAGTATTTT

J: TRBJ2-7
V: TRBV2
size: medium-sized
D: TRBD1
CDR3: CASSGQGGYYEQYF
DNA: TGTGCCAGCTCGGGACAGGGGGGTTACTACGAGCAGTACTTC

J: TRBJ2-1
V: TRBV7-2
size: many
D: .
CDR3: CASSLGIREPYNEQFF
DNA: TGTGCCAGCAGCTTAGGGATCCGGGAGCCTTACAATGAGCAGTTCTTC

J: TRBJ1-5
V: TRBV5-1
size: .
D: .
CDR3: CASSLGAQGRGNQPQHF
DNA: TGCGCCAGCAGCTTGGGGGCTCAGGGACGGGGCAATCAGCCCCAGCATTTT

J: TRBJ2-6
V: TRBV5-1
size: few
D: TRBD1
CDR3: CASSPTQGETPRSGANVLTF
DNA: TGCGCCAGCAGCCCCACACAGGGGGAGACGCCCCGCTCTGGGGCCAACGTCCTGACTTTC

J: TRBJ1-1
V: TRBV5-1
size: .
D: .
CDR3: CASSLGRLNTEAFF
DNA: TGCGCCAGCAGCTTGGGAAGGTTGAACACTGAAGCTTTCTTT

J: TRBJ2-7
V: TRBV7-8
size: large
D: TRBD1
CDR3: CASSLSRTGMGYEQYF
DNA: TGTGCCAGCAGCCTTTCCCGGACAGGAATGGGCTACGAGCAGTACTTC

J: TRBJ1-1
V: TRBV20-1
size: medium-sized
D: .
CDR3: CSARDNSEAFF
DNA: TGCAGTGCTAGGGATAACAGTGAAGCTTTCTTT

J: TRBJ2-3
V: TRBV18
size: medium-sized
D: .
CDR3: CASSPPGGTDTQYF
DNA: TGTGCCAGCTCACCACCGGGAGGTACAGATACGCAGTATTTT

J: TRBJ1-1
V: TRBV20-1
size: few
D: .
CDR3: CSARVELRDTEAFF
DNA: TGCAGTGCTAGAGTGGAGCTACGGGACACTGAAGCTTTCTTT

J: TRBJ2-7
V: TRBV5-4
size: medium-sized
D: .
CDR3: CASSLGVLSYEQYF
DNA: TGTGCCAGCAGCTTGGGGGTTCTCTCCTACGAGCAGTACTTC

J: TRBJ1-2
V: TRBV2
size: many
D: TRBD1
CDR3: CASSVEQGANYGYTF
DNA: TGTGCCAGCAGTGTGGAACAGGGGGCTAACTATGGCTACACCTTC

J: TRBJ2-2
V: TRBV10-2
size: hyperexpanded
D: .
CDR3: CASSPGNTGELFF
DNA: TGCGCCAGCAGTCCCGGGAACACCGGGGAGCTGTTTTTT

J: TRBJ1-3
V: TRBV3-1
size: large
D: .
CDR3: CASRGRNSGNTIYF
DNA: TGTGCCAGCAGAGGGAGGAACTCTGGAAACACCATATATTTT

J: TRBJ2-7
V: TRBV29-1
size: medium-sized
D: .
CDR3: CSVSTGPSYEQYF
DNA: TGCAGCGTGTCGACGGGACCGAGCTACGAGCAGTACTTC

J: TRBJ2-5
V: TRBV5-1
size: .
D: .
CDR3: CASSTAPGAETQHF
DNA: TGCGCCAGCAGCACGGCCCCAGGGGCGGAGACCCAGCACTTC

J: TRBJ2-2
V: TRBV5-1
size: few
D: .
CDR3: CASSFIVTGELFF
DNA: TGCGCCAGCAGCTTTATTGTGACTGGGGAGCTGTTTTTT

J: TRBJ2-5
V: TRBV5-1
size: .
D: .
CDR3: CASSTAPGAETQYF
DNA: TGCGCCAGCAGCACGGCCCCAGGGGCGGAGACCCAGTACTTC

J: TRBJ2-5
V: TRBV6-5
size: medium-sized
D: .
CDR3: CASSQIRLEPAQETQYF
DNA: TGTGCCAGCTCGCAGATCCGTTTGGAGCCTGCCCAAGAGACCCAGTACTTC

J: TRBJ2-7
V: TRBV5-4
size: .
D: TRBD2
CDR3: CASSRGLAPTYEQYF
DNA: TGTGCCAGCAGTCGAGGACTAGCGCCTACCTACGAGCAGTACTTC